This TCR beta chain is drawn from a study of T cell changes during pregnancy in multiple sclerosis. Assay: immunoSEQ multiplex PCR; the TCRdb copy retains only in-frame clones and omits some. The sample holds approximately 60,000 clones; 80% to 90% are singletons and the top ten take over 4%. The CDR3 is 13 amino acids. Germline V gives CDR1 SNHLY, CDR2 FYNNEI. The V segment lost 6 bases and the J segment 2 bases; nucleotides outside the gene matches: 4. The gene calls are TRBV2 and TRBJ2-7; TRBD1 agrees at 7 bases. This clonotype originated in a human donor whose cells served as feeder cells for cultures in a pregnancy study. Sequencing used peripheral blood from another person, used as feeder cells. The CDR3 here is CASRTGATYEQYF. CDR3 DNA sequence: TGTGCCAGCAGAACAGGGGCTACCTACGAGCAGTACTTC.